This entry describes one T cell receptor beta chain. One end of the junction does not line up with germline, which may come from a read error. Construction of the TCR beta libraries employed iRepertoire HTBI primers in conjunction with Arm-PCR of CDR3 regions. TCRdb analysed the multiplex PCR reads with MiXCR anew, one entry per CDR3 protein. The sample has some 490,000 distinct CDR3 sequences; approximately 12% are singletons. Time point indicated: newly diagnosed GD, antithyroid drugs for less than 3 months. From RNA extracted from PBMCs, the TCR library was made. The data are from a study of regulatory T cells in long-lasting Graves disease. Overall study: The study enrolled newly diagnosed Graves' patients on antithyroid drugs under 3 months.

A further study also used this sample, focusing on T cells in Graves' hyperthyroidism and ophthalmopathy.

This material consisted of peripheral blood mononuclear cells (PBMCs), taken at new diagnosis, from a patient treated with antithyroid drugs. The clonotype comes from a woman aged 30 to 39 with Graves disease.

CDR3 sequence (DNA): TGTACCAGCAGTTTTCTAGCGGGACTCACAGATACGCAGTATTTT. Translating it yields CTSSFLAGLTDTQYF. The chain combines TRBV27 with TRBJ2-3; TRBD2 agrees at 9 bases. The CDR3 is 15 amino acids. Germline assignment: CDR1 MNHEY and CDR2 SMNVEV (reference sequence).